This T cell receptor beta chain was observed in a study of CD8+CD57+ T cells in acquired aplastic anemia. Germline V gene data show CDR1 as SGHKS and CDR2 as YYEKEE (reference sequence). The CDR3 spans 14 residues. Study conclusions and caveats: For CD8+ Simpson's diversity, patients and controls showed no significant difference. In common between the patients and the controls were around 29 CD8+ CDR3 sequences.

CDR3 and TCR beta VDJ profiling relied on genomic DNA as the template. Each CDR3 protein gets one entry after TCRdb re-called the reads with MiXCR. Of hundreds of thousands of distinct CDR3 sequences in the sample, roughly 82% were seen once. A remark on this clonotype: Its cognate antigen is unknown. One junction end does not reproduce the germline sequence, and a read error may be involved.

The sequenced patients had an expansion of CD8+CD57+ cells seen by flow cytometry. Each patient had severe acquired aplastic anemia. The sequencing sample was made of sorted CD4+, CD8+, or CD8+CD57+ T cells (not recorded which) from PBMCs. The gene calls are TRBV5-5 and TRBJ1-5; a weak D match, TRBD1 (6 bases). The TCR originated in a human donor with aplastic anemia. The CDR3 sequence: CASSSTLGGQPQHF. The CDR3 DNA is TGCGCCAGCAGCTCGACATTAGGGGGACAGCCCCAGCATTTT.